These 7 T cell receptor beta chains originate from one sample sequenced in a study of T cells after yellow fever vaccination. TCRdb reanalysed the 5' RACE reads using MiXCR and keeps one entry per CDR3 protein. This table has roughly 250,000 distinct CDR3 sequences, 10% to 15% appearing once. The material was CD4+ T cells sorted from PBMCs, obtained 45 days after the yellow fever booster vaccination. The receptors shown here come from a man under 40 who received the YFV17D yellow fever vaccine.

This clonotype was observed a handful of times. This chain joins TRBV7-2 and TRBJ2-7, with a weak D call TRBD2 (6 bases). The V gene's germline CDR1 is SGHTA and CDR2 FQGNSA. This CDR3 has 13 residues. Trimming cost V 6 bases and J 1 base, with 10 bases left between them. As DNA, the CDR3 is TGTGCCAGCAGTATTAGCGGTTCCTACGAGCAGTACTTC. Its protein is CASSISGSYEQYF.

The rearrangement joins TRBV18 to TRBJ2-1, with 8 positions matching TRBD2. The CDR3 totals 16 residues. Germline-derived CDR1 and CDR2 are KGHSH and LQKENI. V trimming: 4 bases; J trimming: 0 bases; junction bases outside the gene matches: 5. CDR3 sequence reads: CASSLVAGNSYNEQFF. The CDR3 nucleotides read TGTGCCAGCTCACTCGTAGCGGGAAACTCCTACAATGAGCAGTTCTTC.

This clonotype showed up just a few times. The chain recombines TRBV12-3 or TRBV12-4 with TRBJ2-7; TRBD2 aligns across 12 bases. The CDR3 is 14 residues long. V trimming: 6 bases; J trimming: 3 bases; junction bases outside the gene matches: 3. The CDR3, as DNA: TGTGCCAGCAGAGCGACTAGCGGGAGCTACGAGCAGTACTTC. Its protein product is CASRATSGSYEQYF.

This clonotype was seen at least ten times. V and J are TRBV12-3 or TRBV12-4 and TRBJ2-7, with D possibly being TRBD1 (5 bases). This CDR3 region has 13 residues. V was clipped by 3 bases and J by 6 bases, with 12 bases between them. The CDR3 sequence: CASSFGRVVEQYF. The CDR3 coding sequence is TGTGCCAGCAGTTTTGGCAGGGTTGTCGAGCAGTACTTC.

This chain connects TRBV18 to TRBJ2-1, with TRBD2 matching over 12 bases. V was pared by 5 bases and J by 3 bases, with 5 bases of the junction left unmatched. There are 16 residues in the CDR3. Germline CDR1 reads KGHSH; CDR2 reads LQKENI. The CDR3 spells CASSSSSGRVYNEQFF. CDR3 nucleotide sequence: TGTGCCAGCTCATCATCTAGCGGGAGGGTCTACAATGAGCAGTTCTTC. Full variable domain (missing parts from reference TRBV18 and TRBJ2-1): NAGVMQNPRHLVRRRGQEARLRCSPMKGHSHVYWYRQLPEEGLKFMVYLQKENIIDESGMPKERFSAEFPKEGPSILRIQQVVRGDSAAYFCASSSSSGRVYNEQFFGPGTRLTVL.

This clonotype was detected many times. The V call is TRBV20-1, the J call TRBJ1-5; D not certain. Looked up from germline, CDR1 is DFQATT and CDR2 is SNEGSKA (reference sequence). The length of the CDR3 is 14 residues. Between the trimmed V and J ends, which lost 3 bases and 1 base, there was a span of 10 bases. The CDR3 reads CSASPQTSNQPQHF. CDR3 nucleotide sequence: TGCAGTGCTAGTCCGCAGACGAGCAATCAGCCCCAGCATTTT.

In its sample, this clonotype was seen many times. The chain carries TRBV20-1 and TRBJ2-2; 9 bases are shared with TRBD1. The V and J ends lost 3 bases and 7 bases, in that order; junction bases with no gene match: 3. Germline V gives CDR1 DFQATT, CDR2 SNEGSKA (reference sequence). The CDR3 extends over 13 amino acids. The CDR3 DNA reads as TGCAGTGCTAGGGGACAGGGTAACGGGGAGCTGTTTTTT. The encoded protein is CSARGQGNGELFF.